What follows describes a single T cell receptor (beta chain). Other DNA sequences from this sample encode an identical CDR3 as well. These data originate in a study of cytomegalovirus exposure and HLA in healthy donors. The PCR contained 60 Vbeta and 13 Jbeta primers. The method was immunoSEQ multiplex PCR; TCRdb's version includes in-frame clones alone and lacks a portion of them. The sample has roughly 160,000 clones, over 70% seen once. This sequence was found in a woman aged 45-59 years in good health and CMV-seropositive. What was sequenced was PBMCs.

The CDR3 coding sequence is TGTGCCAGCAGCTTATCGGGCAATCAGCCCCAGCATTTT. Translation: CASSLSGNQPQHF. The V and J genes are TRBV7-9 and TRBJ1-5; D is uncertain. Germline lookup yields CDR1 SEHNR and CDR2 FQNEAQ (reference sequence). This CDR3 is built from 13 residues. Trimming pared 2 bases from V and 2 bases from J, leaving 4 bases between.